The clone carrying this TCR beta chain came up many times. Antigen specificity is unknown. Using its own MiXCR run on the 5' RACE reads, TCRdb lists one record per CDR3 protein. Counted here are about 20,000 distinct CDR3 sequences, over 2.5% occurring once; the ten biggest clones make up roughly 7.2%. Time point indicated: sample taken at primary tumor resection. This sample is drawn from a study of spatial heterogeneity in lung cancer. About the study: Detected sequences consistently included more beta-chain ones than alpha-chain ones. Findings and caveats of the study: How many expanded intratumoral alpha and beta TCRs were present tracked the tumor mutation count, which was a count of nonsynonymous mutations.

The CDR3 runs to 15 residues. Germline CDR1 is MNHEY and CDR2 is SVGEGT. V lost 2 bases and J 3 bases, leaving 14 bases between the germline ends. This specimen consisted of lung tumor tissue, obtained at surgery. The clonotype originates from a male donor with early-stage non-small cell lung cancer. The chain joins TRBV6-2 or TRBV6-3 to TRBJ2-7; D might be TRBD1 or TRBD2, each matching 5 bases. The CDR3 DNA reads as TGTGCCAGCAGTTACAGGGGAGTCGGAAGCTACGAGCAGTACTTC. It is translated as CASSYRGVGSYEQYF.